The 20 T cell receptor beta chains reported below all come from one sample, sequenced in a study of neoadjuvant anti-PD-1 for oral cavity cancer. Produced via immunoSEQ multiplex PCR; TCRdb's table is partial and in-frame only. The table includes roughly 68,000 clones, less than 90% detected once. The time point here: after neoadjuvant nivolumab, at surgical resection. The sample was PBMCs, taken after nivolumab (anti-PD-1) treatment. The receptors stem from a person between 35 and 79 years old with oral cavity squamous cell carcinoma.

The chain is built from TRBV5-4 and TRBJ2-7; D gene uncertain. V was pared by 0 bases and J by 3 bases, with 7 bases between. CDR1 and CDR2 from the germline V gene are SGHNT and YYREEE (reference sequence). The CDR3 extends over 13 amino acids. CDR3 nucleotides: TGTGCCAGCAGCTTGGACACGAACTACGAGCAGTACTTC. Translation: CASSLDTNYEQYF.

The chain joins TRBV7-8 to TRBJ2-1, with D possibly matching TRBD2 (5 bases). Germline CDR1 SGHVS, CDR2 FQNEAQ. V was trimmed by 1 base and J by 0 bases, leaving 19 bases between them. This CDR3 contains 19 residues. The CDR3 here is CASSLESSRWENSYNEQFF. The CDR3, as DNA: TGTGCCAGCAGCTTAGAGTCATCCCGTTGGGAGAACTCCTACAATGAGCAGTTCTTC.

The chain has TRBV10-1 and TRBJ1-2, with D possibly being TRBD1 (5 bases). Germline V lookup: CDR1 WNHNN, CDR2 SYGVQD (reference sequence). The length of the CDR3 is 14 residues. Deletions cut 2 bases from V and 4 bases from J, with 11 bases between. The CDR3 DNA is TGCGCCAGCAGTGAGGGGGGACTCCCCTATGGCTACACCTTC. This translates into CASSEGGLPYGYTF.

The V gene is TRBV2, the J gene TRBJ2-2; no reliable D call. Germline assignment: CDR1 SNHLY and CDR2 FYNNEI. V was clipped by 5 bases and J by 7 bases, with 17 bases between them. The CDR3 is 15 residues long. The DNA for the CDR3 is TGTGCCAGCAGTCAATTTCAAAACCCCGGCGGGGAGCTGTTTTTT. This gives the protein CASSQFQNPGGELFF.

The J gene is TRBJ1-5, the V gene TRBV5-1; TRBD1 is a possible D gene (5 bases). V lost 1 base to trimming and J lost 5 bases, with 10 bases between them. This CDR3 spans 14 amino acids. From germline, CDR1 is SGHRS and CDR2 YFSETQ. The CDR3 region has the DNA TGCGCCAGCAGCTTGACAGGAGGGGATCAGCCCCAGCATTTT. Amino acid sequence: CASSLTGGDQPQHF.

In nucleotides, the CDR3 is TGTGCCAGCAGTCCAACATCGGGACTGGGAATCTACGAGCAGTACTTC. It specifies CASSPTSGLGIYEQYF. V and J are TRBV11-2 and TRBJ2-7; D perhaps matches TRBD2 (6 bases). The CDR3 is 16 amino acids. Trimming pared 6 bases from V and 3 bases from J, leaving 21 bases between. Looked up from germline, CDR1 is SGHAT and CDR2 is FQNNGV.

Details on this clone: The same CDR3 can be traced to other DNA sequences in this sample. Here the CDR3 DNA reads TGTGCCAGCAGTTTATCAAGGGGGTACACTGAAGCTTTCTTT. Protein sequence: CASSLSRGYTEAFF. The chain recombines TRBV27 with TRBJ1-1, with D maybe TRBD1 (6 bases). Trimming removed 0 bases at V and 3 bases at J, with 8 bases between. This CDR3 spans 14 amino acids. CDR1 is MNHEY and CDR2 is SMNVEV in the germline V gene (reference sequence).

The chain has TRBV18 and TRBJ2-7; 9 bases line up with TRBD1. J gave up 3 bases and V 3 bases, and 6 bases lay outside the gene matches. The germline CDR1 and CDR2 sequences are KGHSH and LQKENI. The CDR3 has 15 residues. DNA for the CDR3: TGTGCCAGCTCACCTAGGACAGGGGTGTTCTACGAGCAGTACTTC. As protein: CASSPRTGVFYEQYF.

The rearrangement uses TRBV5-5 and TRBJ2-7, with 10 bases that match TRBD1. V lost 5 bases and J lost 7; bases outside the gene matches: 3. CDR1 and CDR2 (germline): SGHKS, YYEKEE (reference sequence). This CDR3 region has 12 residues. CDR3 sequence: CASSRDRGEQYF. The CDR3 DNA follows: TGTGCCAGCAGTCGGGACAGGGGAGAGCAGTACTTC. Together with reference TRBV5-5 and TRBJ2-7, the CDR3 gives the full variable domain: DAGVTQSPTHLIKTRGQQVTLRCSPISGHKSVSWYQQVLGQGPQFIFQYYEKEERGRGNFPDRFSARQFPNYSSELNVNALLLGDSALYLCASSRDRGEQYFGPGTRLTVT.

Details on this clone: Compared with germline, one end of the junction differs, possibly owing to a read error. This chain connects TRBV7-8 to TRBJ1-5, with D possibly TRBD1 on 6 matching bases. The CDR3 has 16 amino acids. The V gene's germline CDR1 is SGHVS and CDR2 FQNEAQ. The CDR3 protein is CASSPGRGFSHQPQHF. CDR3 DNA sequence: TGTGCCAGCAGCCCCGGTAGGGGGTTTAGCCATCAGCCCCAGCATTTT.

The chain combines TRBV25-1 with TRBJ2-7, with a tentative D call TRBD2 (6 bases). V lost 0 bases to trimming and J lost 4 bases, with 13 bases between them. The germline V gene encodes CDR1 MGHDK and CDR2 SYGVNS. The CDR3 totals 15 residues. CDR3 sequence (DNA): TGTGCCAGCAGTGAATACGGGGGAGTGACGTACGAGCAGTACTTC. This translates into CASSEYGGVTYEQYF.

The V and J genes are TRBV30 and TRBJ2-3, with 10 bases that match TRBD2. Germline trimming cut 2 bases from V and 5 bases from J; bases unmatched to any gene: 10. The CDR3 loop spans 16 amino acids. Germline-derived CDR1 and CDR2 are GTSNPN and SVGIG (reference sequence). The DNA of the CDR3 is TGTGCCTGGAGTTACGAAAGCGGGGGGGCGGGAGATACGCAGTATTTT. It encodes CAWSYESGGAGDTQYF.

CDR3 nucleotide sequence: TGTGCCAGAGGCGGCAGGCAGTCTTATGGCTACACCTTC. It yields the protein CARGGRQSYGYTF. The chain employs TRBV9 and TRBJ1-2; D uncertain. In germline, CDR1 is SGDLS, CDR2 YYNGEE. The CDR3 runs to 13 residues. Trimming stripped 8 bases from V and 5 bases from J, with 16 bases between. The whole variable domain, remainder taken from reference TRBV9 and TRBJ1-2, is DSGVTQTPKHLITATGQRVTLRCSPRSGDLSVYWYQQSLDQGLQFLIQYYNGEERAKGNILERFSAQQFPDLHSELNLSSLELGDSALYFCARGGRQSYGYTFGSGTRLTVV.

This chain links TRBV6-1 with TRBJ2-2; D is unclear. V was cut by 3 bases and J by 9 bases, with 8 bases left in between. This CDR3 comprises 12 residues. CDR1 and CDR2 (germline): MNHNS, SASEGT. CDR3 region: CASSDYGRELFF. DNA for the CDR3: TGTGCCAGCAGTGACTATGGAAGGGAGCTGTTTTTT.

The V call is TRBV19, the J call TRBJ1-4, with D possibly matching TRBD1 (5 bases). Germline assignment: CDR1 LNHDA and CDR2 SQIVND (reference sequence). The CDR3 is 16 amino acids. Trimming took 3 bases from V and 0 from J, leaving 11 bases between them. Written as DNA, the CDR3 is TGTGCCAGTAGTATGGGGACGTTTGCAACTAATGAAAAACTGTTTTTT. Amino acids: CASSMGTFATNEKLFF.

The chain recombines TRBV6-1 with TRBJ2-5; D is perhaps TRBD2 (6 bases). CDR3 length: 13 residues. Germline V gene data show CDR1 as MNHNS and CDR2 as SASEGT. V was pared by 5 bases and J by 3 bases, with 10 bases between. This chain's CDR3 is CASSTRREETQYF. The CDR3 coding sequence is TGTGCCAGCAGTACGAGGAGGGAAGAGACCCAGTACTTC.

V and J are TRBV19 and TRBJ1-5; the D is unclear. The CDR3 sequence is 16 residues long. In germline, CDR1 is LNHDA, CDR2 SQIVND (reference sequence). The V gene lost 7 bases and the J gene lost 0 bases, with 16 bases spanning the gap. CDR3 in DNA: TGTGCCAGTAAGAGTGGGGAACTCCATAGCAATCAGCCCCAGCATTTT. Residues: CASKSGELHSNQPQHF.

The chain uses TRBV19 and TRBJ1-1, with TRBD1 as a possible D gene (6 bases). V lost 3 bases and J 10 bases, leaving 9 bases between the germline ends. The CDR3 loop spans 11 amino acids. The V gene's germline CDR1 is LNHDA and CDR2 SQIVND (reference sequence). The CDR3 reads CASSIRGGAFF. The CDR3 DNA follows: TGTGCCAGTAGTATTAGAGGGGGAGCTTTCTTT.

The chain employs TRBV5-1 and TRBJ1-1; possibly TRBD1 for D (6 bases). With 3 bases removed from V and 5 bases from J, the gap between germline ends came to 14 bases. Germline V lookup: CDR1 SGHRS, CDR2 YFSETQ. The CDR3 has 14 residues. The CDR3 coding sequence is TGCGCCAGCAGCTCCGGACAGCGCCTGACTGAAGCTTTCTTT. Its translation is CASSSGQRLTEAFF.

This chain links TRBV6-5 with TRBJ1-1; the match to TRBD1 covers 7 bases. The V and J ends lost 1 base and 3 bases, in that order; junction bases with no gene match: 5. The CDR3 length is 15 residues. Germline loops: CDR1 MNHEY, CDR2 SVGAGI. CDR3 coding DNA: TGTGCCAGCAGTTACTTCAGTACAGGGGACACTGAAGCTTTCTTT. It specifies CASSYFSTGDTEAFF.